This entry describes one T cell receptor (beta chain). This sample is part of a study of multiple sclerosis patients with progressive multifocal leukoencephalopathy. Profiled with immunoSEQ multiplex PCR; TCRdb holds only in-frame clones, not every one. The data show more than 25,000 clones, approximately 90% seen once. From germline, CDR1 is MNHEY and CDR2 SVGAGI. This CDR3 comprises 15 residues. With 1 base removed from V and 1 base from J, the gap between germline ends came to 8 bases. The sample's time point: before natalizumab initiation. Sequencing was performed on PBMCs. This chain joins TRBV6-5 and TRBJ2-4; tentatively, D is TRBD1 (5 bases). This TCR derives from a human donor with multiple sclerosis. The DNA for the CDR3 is TGTGCCAGCAGTTACTACAGGTCGGCCAAAAACATTCAGTACTTC. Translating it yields CASSYYRSAKNIQYF.